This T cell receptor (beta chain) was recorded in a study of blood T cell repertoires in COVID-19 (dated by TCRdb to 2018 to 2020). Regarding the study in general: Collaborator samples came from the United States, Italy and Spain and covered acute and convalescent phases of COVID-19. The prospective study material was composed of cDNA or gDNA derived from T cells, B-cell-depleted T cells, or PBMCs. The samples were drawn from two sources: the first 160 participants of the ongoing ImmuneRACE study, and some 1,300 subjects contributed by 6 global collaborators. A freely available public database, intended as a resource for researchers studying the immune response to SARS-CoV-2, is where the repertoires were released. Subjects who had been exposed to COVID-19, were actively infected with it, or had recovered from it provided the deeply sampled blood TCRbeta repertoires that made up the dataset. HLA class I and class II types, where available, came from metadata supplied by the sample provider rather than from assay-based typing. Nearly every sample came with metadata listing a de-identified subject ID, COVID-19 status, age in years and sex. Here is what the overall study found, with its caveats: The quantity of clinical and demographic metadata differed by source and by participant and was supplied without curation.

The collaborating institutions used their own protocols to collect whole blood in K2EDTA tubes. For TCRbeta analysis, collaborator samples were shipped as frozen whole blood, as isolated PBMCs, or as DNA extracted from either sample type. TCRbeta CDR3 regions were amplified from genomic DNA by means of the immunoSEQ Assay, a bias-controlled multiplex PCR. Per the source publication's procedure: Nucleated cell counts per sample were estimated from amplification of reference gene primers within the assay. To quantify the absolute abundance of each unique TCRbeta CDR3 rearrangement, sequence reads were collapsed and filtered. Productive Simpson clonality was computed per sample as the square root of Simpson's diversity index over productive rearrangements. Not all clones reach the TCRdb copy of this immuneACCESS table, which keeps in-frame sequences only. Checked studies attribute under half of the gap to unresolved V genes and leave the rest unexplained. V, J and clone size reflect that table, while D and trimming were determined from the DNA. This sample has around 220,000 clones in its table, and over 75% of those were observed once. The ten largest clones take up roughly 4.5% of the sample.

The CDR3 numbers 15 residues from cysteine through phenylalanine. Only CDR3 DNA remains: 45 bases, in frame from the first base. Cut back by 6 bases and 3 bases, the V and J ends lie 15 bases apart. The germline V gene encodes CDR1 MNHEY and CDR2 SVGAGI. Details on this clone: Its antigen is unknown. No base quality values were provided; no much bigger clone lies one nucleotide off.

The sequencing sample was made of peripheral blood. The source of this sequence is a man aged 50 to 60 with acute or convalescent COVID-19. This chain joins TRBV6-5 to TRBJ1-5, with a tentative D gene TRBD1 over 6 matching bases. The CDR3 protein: CASRRGRGNNQPQHF. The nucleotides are TGTGCCAGCAGGAGGGGCAGGGGAAACAATCAGCCCCAGCATTTT.